The 28 T cell receptor beta chains listed next were all sequenced from one sample in a study of cytomegalovirus exposure and HLA in healthy donors. Primers included in the PCR were 60 Vbeta and 13 Jbeta primers. Sequenced by immunoSEQ multiplex PCR; TCRdb stores in-frame clones only, minus some. The table has 95,000 to 130,000 clones, 9.5% seen once. What was sequenced was PBMCs. These receptors were collected from a man aged 25 to 40 in good health and CMV-seronegative.

The CDR3 here is CASSQELGNTGELFF. The CDR3 DNA sequence: TGTGCCAGCAGCCAAGAACTTGGGAACACCGGGGAGCTGTTTTTT. The chain employs TRBV14 and TRBJ2-2, with D hard to call. V was shortened by 0 bases and J by 1 base, with 6 bases between the two germline ends. This CDR3 comprises 15 residues. The V gene's germline CDR1 is SGHDN and CDR2 FVKESK.

A few counts support this clone. V gene TRBV10-3 combines with J gene TRBJ2-3; 7 bases fit TRBD2. CDR3 length: 14 residues. J was trimmed by 2 bases and V by 6 bases; bases with no gene match: 5. CDR1 and CDR2 (germline): ENHRY, SYGVKD. CDR3 protein: CAIRTSPLTDTQYF. In nucleotides, the CDR3 is TGTGCCATCAGGACTAGCCCTCTCACAGATACGCAGTATTTT.

The CDR3 nucleotides are TGTGCCAGCAGCCCTCCCCCTAGCGGGGGGTACAATGAGCAGTTCTTC. Protein product: CASSPPPSGGYNEQFF. The chain has TRBV5-4 and TRBJ2-1; 11 nucleotides align to TRBD2. CDR1 is SGHNT and CDR2 is YYREEE in the germline V gene (reference sequence). Unmatched junction bases numbered 7, after V lost 4 bases and J lost 4 bases. The CDR3 length is 16 residues.

The gene calls are TRBV28 and TRBJ1-5; D remains ambiguous. The CDR3 contains 14 residues. With 2 bases removed from V and 4 bases from J, the gap between germline ends came to 9 bases. Germline V gene data show CDR1 as MDHEN and CDR2 as SYDVKM. The CDR3 loop reads CASSLIDANQPQHF. In DNA form, the CDR3 reads TGTGCCAGCAGTTTAATTGATGCGAATCAGCCCCAGCATTTT.

J is TRBJ2-6 and V is TRBV5-1; D gene ambiguous. Germline V gene lookup returns CDR1 SGHRS and CDR2 YFSETQ. The germline V and J ends were trimmed by 3 bases and 9 bases, with 4 bases remaining between them. The CDR3 length is 11 residues. CDR3 sequence (DNA): TGCGCCAGCAGCTCCCACAACGTCCTGACTTTC. Protein sequence: CASSSHNVLTF.

The chain recombines TRBV25-1 with TRBJ2-2; 8 bases match TRBD1. The CDR3 consists of 15 residues. J gave up 6 bases and V 2 bases, and 5 bases lay outside the gene matches. The germline V gene encodes CDR1 MGHDK and CDR2 SYGVNS. The CDR3 is CASSETGGGSGELFF. The CDR3 region has the DNA TGTGCCAGCAGTGAAACAGGGGGTGGGTCCGGGGAGCTGTTTTTT. Variable domain in full (rest from reference TRBV25-1 and TRBJ2-2): EADIYQTPRYLVIGTGKKITLECSQTMGHDKMYWYQQDPGMELHLIHYSYGVNSTEKGDLSSESTVSRIRTEHFPLTLESARPSHTSQYLCASSETGGGSGELFFGEGSRLTVL.

V usage is TRBV27 and J usage is TRBJ1-2; 8 bases are a match to TRBD1. The V gene end was trimmed by 0 bases and the J gene end by 4 bases; junction bases not matched to a gene: 4. In germline, CDR1 is MNHEY, CDR2 SMNVEV (reference sequence). This CDR3 region has 15 residues. CDR3 in DNA: TGTGCCAGCAGTTTATCCCAGGGGGCGGGCTATGGCTACACCTTC. Protein product: CASSLSQGAGYGYTF.

Note on this clone: Other DNA sequences within the sample encode an identical CDR3. The J gene is TRBJ2-5, the V gene TRBV2, with 7 bases lining up with TRBD2. Germline CDR1 is SNHLY and CDR2 is FYNNEI. The CDR3 sequence is 17 residues long. V dropped 7 bases and J dropped 1; count of bases not matched to a gene: 15. This CDR3 is CASTTPWGEGLQETQYF. Written as DNA, the CDR3 is TGTGCCAGCACAACCCCTTGGGGGGAGGGACTCCAAGAGACCCAGTACTTC.

The rearrangement links TRBV7-2 to TRBJ2-2, with 13 positions matching TRBD2. V lost 6 bases, J lost 6 bases, and 10 bases stayed unmatched. This CDR3 comprises 17 residues. Per the germline V gene, CDR1 is SGHTA and CDR2 is FQGNSA. CDR3 sequence: CASRHQTSGGAPGELFF. The CDR3 region has the DNA TGTGCCAGCAGGCATCAAACTAGCGGGGGGGCCCCCGGGGAGCTGTTTTTT.

This chain joins TRBV30 and TRBJ1-1, with D possibly being TRBD1 (5 bases). There are 13 residues in the CDR3. Germline V gives CDR1 GTSNPN, CDR2 SVGIG (reference sequence). Between the trimmed V and J ends, which lost 5 bases and 0 bases, there was a span of 10 bases. CDR3 protein: CAWAQGMNTEAFF. In DNA form, the CDR3 reads TGTGCCTGGGCCCAGGGCATGAACACTGAAGCTTTCTTT.

This chain connects TRBV9 to TRBJ1-6; D gene ambiguous. The CDR3 covers 14 residues. Per the germline V gene, CDR1 is SGDLS and CDR2 is YYNGEE. Deletions cut 5 bases from V and 0 bases from J, with 6 bases between. This chain's CDR3 is CASRSGSYNSPLHF. The CDR3 region has the DNA TGTGCCAGCAGGTCGGGCTCCTATAATTCACCCCTCCACTTT.

The chain recombines TRBV20-1 with TRBJ1-1; the match to TRBD1 covers 7 bases. This CDR3 has 10 residues. After removal of 3 bases from V and 13 bases from J, the junction contained 5 bases not matched to a gene. Germline assignment: CDR1 DFQATT and CDR2 SNEGSKA (reference sequence). CDR3 coding DNA: TGCAGTGCTAGGACAGGGTGGGATTTCTTT. Its translation: CSARTGWDFF.

This clone was seen a handful of times. This chain connects TRBV9 to TRBJ2-3; D may be TRBD1 (5 bases). Trimming left V 0 bases short and J 1 base short, with 15 bases between. The CDR3 runs to 17 residues. CDR1 and CDR2 from the germline V gene are SGDLS and YYNGEE. The CDR3 region has the DNA TGTGCCAGCAGCGTAGCCCCCATCGCCAGGGGCACAGATACGCAGTATTTT. It specifies CASSVAPIARGTDTQYF.

The J gene is TRBJ2-1, the V gene TRBV7-9; D perhaps matches TRBD2 (5 bases). This CDR3 is 13 amino acids long. The V and J ends lost 5 bases and 4 bases respectively, with 9 bases between them. Germline CDR1 SEHNR, CDR2 FQNEAQ (reference sequence). This CDR3 is CASSPGNYNEQFF. CDR3 nucleotides: TGTGCCAGCAGCCCGGGGAATTACAATGAGCAGTTCTTC.

V and J are TRBV19 and TRBJ2-7, with 10 positions matching TRBD1. The V gene's germline CDR1 is LNHDA and CDR2 SQIVND (reference sequence). V dropped 5 bases and J dropped 3; count of bases not matched to a gene: 4. The CDR3 contains 14 residues. The CDR3 DNA reads as TGTGCCAGTAGTTGGGACAGGGGAGTCTACGAGCAGTACTTC. Translation gives CASSWDRGVYEQYF.

This clone appeared a few times. V is TRBV2 and J is TRBJ2-5; 11 nucleotides match TRBD2. V shed 6 bases and J 5 bases; nucleotides not matched to a gene: 8. Germline V gene sequence: CDR1 SNHLY, CDR2 FYNNEI. CDR3 length: 15 amino acids. The CDR3 spells CASRSGLAGGETQYF. The CDR3 DNA sequence: TGTGCCAGCAGATCCGGACTAGCGGGCGGGGAGACCCAGTACTTC. Together with reference TRBV2 and TRBJ2-5, the CDR3 gives the full variable domain: EPEVTQTPSHQVTQMGQEVILRCVPISNHLYFYWYRQILGQKVEFLVSFYNNEISEKSEIFDDQFSVERPDGSNFTLKIRSTKLEDSAMYFCASRSGLAGGETQYFGPGTRLLVL.

The table lists this clone with a few counts. This chain links TRBV15 with TRBJ2-3; D unclear. Germline V lookup: CDR1 LNHNV, CDR2 YYDKDF (reference sequence). The V end was cut by 6 bases, the J end by 3 bases, with 13 bases between. This CDR3 has 14 residues. CDR3 amino acids: CATRSSVMTDTQYF. The CDR3 region has the DNA TGTGCCACCAGAAGTAGTGTGATGACAGATACGCAGTATTTT.

In this sample, this clone turned up a few times. The J gene is TRBJ1-1, the V gene TRBV30, with 7 bases that match TRBD1. V trimming: 3 bases; J trimming: 1 base; junction bases outside the gene matches: 8. This CDR3 region has 15 residues. CDR1 is GTSNPN, CDR2 SVGIG, per germline (reference sequence). The CDR3 DNA is TGTGCCTGGAGGGCAGGGGGGCCCAGGAACACTGAAGCTTTCTTT. Encoded protein: CAWRAGGPRNTEAFF. Combining the CDR3 with reference TRBV30 and TRBJ1-1 gives the whole variable domain SQTIHQWPATLVQPVGSPLSLECTVEGTSNPNLYWYRQAAGRGLQLLFYSVGIGQISSEVPQNLSASRPQDRQFILSSKKLLLSDSGFYLCAWRAGGPRNTEAFFGQGTRLTVV.

CDR3 region: CASSSPRNEQYF. The CDR3 nucleotides are TGTGCCAGCAGCTCCCCGAGGAACGAGCAGTACTTC. The genes are TRBV13 and TRBJ2-7; no firm D call. Germline V CDR1 and CDR2: PRHDT, FYEKMQ (reference sequence). Trimming removed 4 bases at V and 5 bases at J, with 9 bases between. This CDR3 has 12 amino acids.

This clone was detected a few times. V is TRBV4-1 and J is TRBJ1-1; D perhaps matches TRBD1 (5 bases). From germline, CDR1 is MGHRA and CDR2 YSYEKL. CDR3 length equals 14 residues. V was trimmed by 0 bases and J by 8 bases, leaving 13 bases between them. CDR3 bases: TGCGCCAGCAGCCAAGATGGTGGCCGGGGGGAAGCTTTCTTT. Protein: CASSQDGGRGEAFF.

The chain is built from TRBV6-1 and TRBJ2-1; D is ambiguous. Germline-derived CDR1 and CDR2 are MNHNS and SASEGT. This CDR3 region has 12 residues. V lost 3 bases and J 15 bases, leaving 15 bases between the germline ends. CDR3 region: CASSDFNSPRFF. The DNA for the CDR3 is TGTGCCAGCAGTGATTTCAACTCGCCCCGGTTCTTC.

This clone was seen only a few times. Here the CDR3 DNA reads TGCGCCAGCAAATCGACTAGCGGAAGTTTCCCCCAGTACTTC. It specifies CASKSTSGSFPQYF. The chain links TRBV5-1 to TRBJ2-4, with TRBD2 matching over 9 bases. Germline CDR1 SGHRS, CDR2 YFSETQ. With 6 bases clipped from V and 13 bases from J, the junction kept 14 bases outside the gene matches. CDR3 length: 14 residues. Drawing the rest from reference TRBV5-1 and TRBJ2-4, the complete variable domain is KAGVTQTPRYLIKTRGQQVTLSCSPISGHRSVSWYQQTPGQGLQFLFEYFSETQRNKGNFPGRFSGRQFSNSRSEMNVSTLELGDSALYLCASKSTSGSFPQYFGAGTRLSVL.

This clone turned up a few times. CDR3 in amino acids: CASSQVGGSYGYTF. As DNA, the CDR3 is TGCGCCAGCAGCCAAGTAGGAGGGTCCTATGGCTACACCTTC. The chain joins TRBV4-3 to TRBJ1-2, with D hard to call. Germline CDR1 LGHNA, CDR2 YSLEER. CDR3 size: 14 residues. The germline V and J ends were trimmed by 1 base and 4 bases, with 10 bases remaining between them.

The gene calls are TRBV4-1 and TRBJ2-3; 11 bases match TRBD2. CDR1 is MGHRA and CDR2 is YSYEKL in the germline V gene. Trimming removed 0 bases from V and 4 bases from J; junction bases left unmatched: 3. The CDR3 is made up of 16 amino acids. The CDR3 region has the DNA TGCGCCAGCAGCCAAGAGCTAGCGGGGGGTGCAGATACGCAGTATTTT. It codes for CASSQELAGGADTQYF.

CDR3: CASSLPRTGRRNTEAFF. CDR3 nucleotide sequence: TGTGCCAGCAGTTTACCTAGGACAGGGAGGCGGAACACTGAAGCTTTCTTT. The J gene is TRBJ1-1, the V gene TRBV28, with 8 nucleotides matching TRBD1. Germline assignment: CDR1 MDHEN and CDR2 SYDVKM. The CDR3 is 17 residues long. J lost 1 base, V lost 2 bases, and 9 bases had no gene match.

This clone was picked up a small number of times. This sequence joins TRBV19 and TRBJ1-3; D uncertain. The CDR3 has 15 amino acids. Germline V gene lookup returns CDR1 LNHDA and CDR2 SQIVND (reference sequence). Deletions cut 3 bases from V and 0 bases from J, with 9 bases between. CDR3 residues: CASSIRGGSGNTIYF. CDR3 DNA: TGTGCCAGTAGTATTCGGGGAGGCTCTGGAAACACCATATATTTT. Together with reference TRBV19 and TRBJ1-3, the CDR3 gives the full variable domain: DGGITQSPKYLFRKEGQNVTLSCEQNLNHDAMYWYRQDPGQGLRLIYYSQIVNDFQKGDIAEGYSVSREKKESFPLTVTSAQKNPTAFYLCASSIRGGSGNTIYFGEGSWLTVV.

Points on this clone: One end of the junction is discordant with germline, which a read error may explain. The gene calls are TRBV6-5 and TRBJ2-1; 8 positions match TRBD2. Looked up from germline, CDR1 is MNHEY and CDR2 is SVGAGI. The CDR3 has 15 residues. CDR3 sequence (DNA): TGTGCCAGCAGTAACTCCGGGACTAGTAACAATGAGCAGTTCTTC. Translating it yields CASSNSGTSNNEQFF.

Only one count was recorded for this clone. The CDR3 is CASSPATGGAFF. DNA of the CDR3: TGTGCCAGCAGTCCAGCCACAGGGGGGGCTTTCTTT. The chain uses TRBV27 and TRBJ1-1, with 8 positions matching TRBD1. V trimming: 5 bases; J trimming: 11 bases; junction bases outside the gene matches: 7. Germline V lookup: CDR1 MNHEY, CDR2 SMNVEV (reference sequence). The CDR3 has 12 residues.